A selection of T cell receptor beta chains follows, all from one sample in a study of human T cells and chemical hapten exposure. TCRdb re-called the RACE reads with MiXCR, one entry per CDR3 protein. This table has more than 100,000 distinct CDR3 sequences, 13% appearing once. This material consisted of whole blood, taken in connection with sensitization to the hapten diphenylcyclopropenone (DPC). These TCRs come from a woman under 30 with alopecia areata. Some clones in this sample may be carry-over from other donors' samples. CDR3s include the opening cysteine and the closing phenylalanine or tryptophan. Each record gives: J gene, clone size, V gene, D gene, CDR3 DNA, CDR3 protein. D genes are given only for firm matches. Expanded clones get a size class; other rows say once, few or many, or leave the size out.

TRBJ1-2 | - | TRBV12-3/TRBV12-4 | TRBD1 | TGTGCCAGCAGTTTAAACAGGGGTAACTATGGCTACACCTTC | CASSLNRGNYGYTF
TRBJ1-1 | few | TRBV7-9 | - | TGTGCCAGCAGCTTAATAAGGGACCCTGAAGCTTTCTTT | CASSLIRDPEAFF
TRBJ1-1 | many | TRBV14 | TRBD1 | TGTGCCAGCAGCGCCCGGGACAGGGAGCCCGGTGTGGCGCCAAAGGGAACCACTGAAGCTTTCTTT | CASSARDREPGVAPKGTTEAFF
TRBJ1-1 | once | TRBV20-1 | - | TGCAGTGCTCCATCACCGGGACAGAACACTGAAGCTTTCTTT | CSAPSPGQNTEAFF
TRBJ2-1 | - | TRBV7-6 | - | TGTGCCAGCAGCCCCAGGACGGTTAGCTCCTACAATGAGCAGTTCTTC | CASSPRTVSSYNEQFF
TRBJ2-1 | many | TRBV7-6 | TRBD2 | TGTGCCAGCAGCCCTACCCGCAGAGCTAGCGGGGGGGGTTATGAGCAGTTCTTC | CASSPTRRASGGGYEQFF
TRBJ2-7 | few | TRBV20-1 | - | TGCAGTGCTAGCTCAGGAAAGGGGGGCCACTACGAGCAGTACTTC | CSASSGKGGHYEQYF
TRBJ2-6 | few | TRBV5-5 | TRBD1 | TGTGCCAGCAGCTTTCAGGGGGCCTCTGGGGCCAACGTCCTGACTTTC | CASSFQGASGANVLTF
TRBJ2-4 | few | TRBV11-2 | - | TGTGCCAGCAGCTTAGCAGGGGGGATCGCAACCATTCAGTACTTC | CASSLAGGIATIQYF
TRBJ1-1 | many | TRBV6-2/TRBV6-3 | - | TGTGCCAGCAGCCCTCCACCGAACACTGAAGCTTTCTTT | CASSPPPNTEAFF
TRBJ2-2 | few | TRBV3-1 | - | TGTGCCAGCAGCCCAGGGGGGGGCGGCACCGGGGAGCTGTTTTTT | CASSPGGGGTGELFF
TRBJ1-2 | few | TRBV5-6 | - | TGTGCCAGCAGCTTGGTTGGCGAGTTCTATGGCTACACCTTC | CASSLVGEFYGYTF
TRBJ2-7 | many | TRBV6-1 | - | TGTGCCAGCAGTGAATTCGCCATGGTTCGATCCTACGAGCAGTACTTC | CASSEFAMVRSYEQYF
TRBJ2-7 | - | TRBV7-2 | TRBD1 | TGTGCCAGCAGCTGGGGACAGGGGTATCGCGAGCAGTACTTC | CASSWGQGYREQYF
TRBJ2-6 | few | TRBV7-7 | - | TGTGCCAGCAGCCCTGGGGGACCATTCGGCGTCCTGACTTTC | CASSPGGPFGVLTF
TRBJ1-2 | few | TRBV4-3 | - | TGCGCCAGCAGCCAAGATGGGAGGGTTAGAAATGGCTACACCTTC | CASSQDGRVRNGYTF
TRBJ1-2 | few | TRBV2 | - | TGTGCCAGCAGCCAGGGGACCCTCTCCTATGGCTACACCTTC | CASSQGTLSYGYTF
TRBJ2-5 | - | TRBV27 | TRBD2 | TGTGCCAGCAGTCCACTACTAGCGGGGGAAGAGACCCAGTACTTC | CASSPLLAGEETQYF
TRBJ2-3 | - | TRBV19 | - | TGTGCCAGTAGTGGTACCCCAGATACGCAGTATTTT | CASSGTPDTQYF
TRBJ1-5 | - | TRBV7-9 | TRBD1 | TGTGCCAGCAGCCAAGGACAGGGGGTCAATCAGCCCCAGCATTTT | CASSQGQGVNQPQHF
TRBJ2-5 | - | TRBV7-6 | TRBD1 | TGTGCCAGCAGCCCCAAACCGGGACAGAGAGAAGAGACCCAGTACTTC | CASSPKPGQREETQYF